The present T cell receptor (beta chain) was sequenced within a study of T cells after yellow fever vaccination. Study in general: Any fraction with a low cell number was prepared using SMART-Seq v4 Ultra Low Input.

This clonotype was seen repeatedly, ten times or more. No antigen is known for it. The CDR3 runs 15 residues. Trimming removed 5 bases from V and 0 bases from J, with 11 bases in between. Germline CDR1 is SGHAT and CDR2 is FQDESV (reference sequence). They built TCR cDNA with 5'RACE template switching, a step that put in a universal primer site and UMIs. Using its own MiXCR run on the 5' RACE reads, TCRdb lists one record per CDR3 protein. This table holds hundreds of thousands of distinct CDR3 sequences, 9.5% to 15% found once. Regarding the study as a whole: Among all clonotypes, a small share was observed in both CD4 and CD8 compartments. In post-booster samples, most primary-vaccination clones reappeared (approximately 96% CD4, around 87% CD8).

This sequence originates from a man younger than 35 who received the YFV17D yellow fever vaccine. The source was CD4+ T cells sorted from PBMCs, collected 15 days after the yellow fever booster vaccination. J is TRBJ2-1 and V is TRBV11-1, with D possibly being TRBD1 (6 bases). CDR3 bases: TGTGCCAGCAGCGTGGACAGCAGCTCCTACAATGAGCAGTTCTTC. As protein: CASSVDSSSYNEQFF.